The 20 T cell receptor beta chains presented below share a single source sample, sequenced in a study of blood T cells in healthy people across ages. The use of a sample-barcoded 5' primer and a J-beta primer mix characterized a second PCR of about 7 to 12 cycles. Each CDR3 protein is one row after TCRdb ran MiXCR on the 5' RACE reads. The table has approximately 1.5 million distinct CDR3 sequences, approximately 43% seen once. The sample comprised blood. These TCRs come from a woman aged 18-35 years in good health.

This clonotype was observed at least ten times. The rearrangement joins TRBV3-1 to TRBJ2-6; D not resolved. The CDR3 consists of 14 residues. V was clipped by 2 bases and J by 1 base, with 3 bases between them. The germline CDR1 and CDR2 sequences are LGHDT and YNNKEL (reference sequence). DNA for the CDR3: TGTGCCAGCAGCCAAAATTCTGGGGCCAACGTCCTGACTTTC. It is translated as CASSQNSGANVLTF.

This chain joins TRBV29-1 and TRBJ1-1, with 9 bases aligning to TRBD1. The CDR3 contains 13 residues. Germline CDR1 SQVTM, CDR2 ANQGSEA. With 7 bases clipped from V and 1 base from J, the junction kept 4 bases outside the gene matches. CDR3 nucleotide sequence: TGCAGCGACGGACAGGGGCCGAACACTGAAGCTTTCTTT. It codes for CSDGQGPNTEAFF.

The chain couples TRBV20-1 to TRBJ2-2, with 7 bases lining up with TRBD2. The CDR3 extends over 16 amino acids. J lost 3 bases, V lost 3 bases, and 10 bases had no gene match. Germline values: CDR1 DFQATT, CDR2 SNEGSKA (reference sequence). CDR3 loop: CSARDPSGPYTGELFF. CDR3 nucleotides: TGCAGTGCTAGGGATCCTAGCGGCCCTTACACCGGGGAGCTGTTTTTT.

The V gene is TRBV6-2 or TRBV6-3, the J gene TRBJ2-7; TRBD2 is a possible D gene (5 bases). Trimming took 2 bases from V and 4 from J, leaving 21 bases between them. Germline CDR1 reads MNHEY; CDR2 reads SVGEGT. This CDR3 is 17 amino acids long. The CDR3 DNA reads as TGTGCCAGCAGTTACGTTGGAGCGGCAAGGGCTACGTACGAGCAGTACTTC. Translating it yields CASSYVGAARATYEQYF.

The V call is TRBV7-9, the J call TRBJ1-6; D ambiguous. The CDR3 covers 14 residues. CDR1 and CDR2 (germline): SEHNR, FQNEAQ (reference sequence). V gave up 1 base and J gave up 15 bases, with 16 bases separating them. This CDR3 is CASSLEATAQFLHF. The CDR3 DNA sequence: TGTGCCAGCAGCTTAGAGGCTACAGCACAGTTCCTCCACTTT.

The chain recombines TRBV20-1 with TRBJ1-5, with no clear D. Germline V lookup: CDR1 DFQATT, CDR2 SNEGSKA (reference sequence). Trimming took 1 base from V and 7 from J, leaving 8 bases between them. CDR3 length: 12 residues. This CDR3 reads CSARVSEQPQHF. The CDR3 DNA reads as TGCAGTGCTAGAGTTTCGGAACAGCCCCAGCATTTT.

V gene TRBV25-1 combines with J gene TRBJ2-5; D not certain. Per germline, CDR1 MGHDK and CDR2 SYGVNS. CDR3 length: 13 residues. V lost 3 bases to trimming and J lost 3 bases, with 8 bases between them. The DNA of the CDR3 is TGTGCCAGCAGTGAGTCTGGGGAAGAGACCCAGTACTTC. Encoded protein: CASSESGEETQYF.

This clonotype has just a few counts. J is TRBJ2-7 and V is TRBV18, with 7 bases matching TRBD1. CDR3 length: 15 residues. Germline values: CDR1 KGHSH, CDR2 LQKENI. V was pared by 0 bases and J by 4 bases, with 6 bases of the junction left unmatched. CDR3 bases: TGTGCCAGCTCACCACCACAGGGGCTGGGGTACGAGCAGTACTTC. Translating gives CASSPPQGLGYEQYF.

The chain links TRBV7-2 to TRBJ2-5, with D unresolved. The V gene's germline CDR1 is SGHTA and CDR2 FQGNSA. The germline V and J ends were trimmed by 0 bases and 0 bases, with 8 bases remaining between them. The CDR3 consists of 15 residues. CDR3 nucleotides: TGTGCCAGCAGCTTAGCGCGGAACAACCAAGAGACCCAGTACTTC. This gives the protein CASSLARNNQETQYF. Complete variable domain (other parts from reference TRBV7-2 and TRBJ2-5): GAGVSQSPSNKVTEKGKDVELRCDPISGHTALYWYRQSLGQGLEFLIYFQGNSAPDKSGLPSDRFSAERTGGSVSTLTIQRTQQEDSAVYLCASSLARNNQETQYFGPGTRLLVL.

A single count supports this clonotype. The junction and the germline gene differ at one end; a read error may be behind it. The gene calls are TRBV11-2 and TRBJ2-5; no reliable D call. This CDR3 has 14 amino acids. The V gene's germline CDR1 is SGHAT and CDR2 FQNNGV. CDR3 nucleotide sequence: TGTGCCAGCAGCTTTTCTGCACACCAAGGGACCCAGTACTTC. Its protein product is CASSFSAHQGTQYF.

CDR3 region: CASSFLAAPSTDTQYF. In DNA, the CDR3 is TGTGCCAGCAGTTTTCTCGCGGCTCCTAGCACAGATACGCAGTATTTT. The chain recombines TRBV28 with TRBJ2-3; D ambiguous. The CDR3 is made up of 16 amino acids. The V and J ends lost 3 bases and 0 bases respectively, with 13 bases between them. Germline V gives CDR1 MDHEN, CDR2 SYDVKM.

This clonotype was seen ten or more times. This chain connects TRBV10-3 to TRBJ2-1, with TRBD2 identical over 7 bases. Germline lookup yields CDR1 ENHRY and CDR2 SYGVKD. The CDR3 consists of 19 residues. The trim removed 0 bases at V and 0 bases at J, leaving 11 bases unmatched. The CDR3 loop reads CAISESTPGRVSSYNEQFF. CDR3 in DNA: TGTGCCATCAGTGAGTCGACCCCGGGGAGGGTTAGCTCCTACAATGAGCAGTTCTTC.

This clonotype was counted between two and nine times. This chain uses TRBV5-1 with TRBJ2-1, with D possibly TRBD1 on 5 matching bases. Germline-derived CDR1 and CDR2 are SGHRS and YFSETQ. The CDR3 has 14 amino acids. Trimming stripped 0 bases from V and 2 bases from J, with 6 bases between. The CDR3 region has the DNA TGCGCCAGCAGCTTGGAACAGGCCTACAATGAGCAGTTCTTC. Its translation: CASSLEQAYNEQFF.

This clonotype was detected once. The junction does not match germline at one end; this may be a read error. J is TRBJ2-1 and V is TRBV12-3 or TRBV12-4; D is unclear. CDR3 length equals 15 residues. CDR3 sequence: CAGRLDLARYNEQFF. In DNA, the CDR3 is TGTGCCGGCAGACTGGACCTTGCTCGTTACAATGAGCAGTTCTTC.

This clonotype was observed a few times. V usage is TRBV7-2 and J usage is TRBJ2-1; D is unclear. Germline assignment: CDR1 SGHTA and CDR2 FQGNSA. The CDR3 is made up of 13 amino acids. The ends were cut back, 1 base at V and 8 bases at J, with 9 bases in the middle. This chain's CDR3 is CASSLDPAHEQFF. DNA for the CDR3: TGTGCCAGCAGCTTAGACCCCGCCCATGAGCAGTTCTTC.

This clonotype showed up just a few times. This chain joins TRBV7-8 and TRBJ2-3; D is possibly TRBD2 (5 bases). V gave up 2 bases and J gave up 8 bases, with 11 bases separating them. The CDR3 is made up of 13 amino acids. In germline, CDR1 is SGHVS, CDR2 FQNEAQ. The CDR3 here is CASSLRAEGTQYF. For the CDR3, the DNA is TGTGCCAGCAGCTTACGGGCAGAGGGTACGCAGTATTTT.

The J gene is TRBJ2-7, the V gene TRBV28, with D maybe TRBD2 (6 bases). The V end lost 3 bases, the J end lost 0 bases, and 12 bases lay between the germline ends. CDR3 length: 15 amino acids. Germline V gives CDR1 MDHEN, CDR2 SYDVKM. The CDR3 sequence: CASSFRDWSSYEQYF. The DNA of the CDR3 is TGTGCCAGCAGTTTCAGGGACTGGAGCTCCTACGAGCAGTACTTC.

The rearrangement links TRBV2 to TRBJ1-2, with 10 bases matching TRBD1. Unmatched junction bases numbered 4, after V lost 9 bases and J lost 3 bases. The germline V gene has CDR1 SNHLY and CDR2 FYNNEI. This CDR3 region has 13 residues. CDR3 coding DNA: TGTGCCAGTGGGGACAGGGGCCACTATGGCTACACCTTC. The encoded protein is CASGDRGHYGYTF.

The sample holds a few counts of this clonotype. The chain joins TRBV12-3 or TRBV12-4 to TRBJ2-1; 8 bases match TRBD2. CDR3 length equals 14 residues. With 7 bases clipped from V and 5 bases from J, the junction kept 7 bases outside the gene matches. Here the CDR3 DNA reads TGTGCCAGCAATATAGCGGGAATCGACAATGAGCAGTTCTTC. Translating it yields CASNIAGIDNEQFF.

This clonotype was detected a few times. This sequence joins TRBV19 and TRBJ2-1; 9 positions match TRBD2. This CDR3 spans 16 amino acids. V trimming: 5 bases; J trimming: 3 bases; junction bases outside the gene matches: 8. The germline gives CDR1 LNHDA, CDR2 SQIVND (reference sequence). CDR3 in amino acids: CASSFTGLAIYNEQFF. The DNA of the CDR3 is TGTGCCAGTAGTTTCACGGGACTAGCTATCTACAATGAGCAGTTCTTC.